This T cell receptor beta chain originates from a study of T-cell reconstitution after alpha-beta-depleted transplantation in children. Findings and limits, study-wide: The origin of high day-60 TCRbeta diversity in some patients lay in surviving recipient T cells and thymic progenitors.

J gave up 3 bases and V 5 bases, and 6 bases lay outside the gene matches. The CDR3 extends over 15 amino acids. The germline V gene encodes CDR1 MNHEY and CDR2 SVGEGT. This clonotype was seen ten or more times. As yet, its antigen is unknown. Unique molecular identifiers tagged the TCRbeta library. Via MiXCR, TCRdb re-called the PCR reads, giving one row per CDR3 protein. The data hold 200,000 to 250,000 distinct CDR3 sequences, with about 25% observed a single time. Specimen: PBMCs, collected before TCRalphabeta/CD19-depleted stem cell transplant. The TCR comes from a girl aged 2 to 9 with Fanconi anemia, due to receive a stem cell transplant. The chain links TRBV6-2 or TRBV6-3 to TRBJ2-1, with TRBD2 identical over 8 bases. The DNA for the CDR3 is TGTGCCAGCAGTGTCTTAGCGGGAAGCTACAATGAGCAGTTCTTC. Encoded protein: CASSVLAGSYNEQFF.